This is a list of T cell receptor beta chains from one sample in a study of cytomegalovirus exposure and HLA in healthy donors. Sequenced by immunoSEQ multiplex PCR; TCRdb stores in-frame clones only, minus some. Here the sample spans over 150,000 clones, 73% being singletons. Sequenced material: PBMCs. The source of these receptors is a woman between 18 and 29 years old in good health and CMV-seropositive. The CDR3 runs from the conserved cysteine through the conserved F or W. The order of the fields is V gene, J gene, D gene, clone size, CDR3 DNA, CDR3 protein. A D gene is named only where the DNA matches it firmly. Clone size, where shown, is once, few, many, or a class for clones that have expanded.

v_call: TRBV7-2; j_call: TRBJ2-3; d_call: TRBD1; clone_size: .; cdr3_nt: TGTGCCAGCACCCCGACAGGGGTCGATACGCAGTATTTT; cdr3_aa: CASTPTGVDTQYF
v_call: TRBV7-2; j_call: TRBJ1-1; d_call: TRBD1; clone_size: .; cdr3_nt: TGTGCCAGCAGCAAGACAGGGGGTGAAGCTTTCTTT; cdr3_aa: CASSKTGGEAFF
v_call: TRBV5-1; j_call: TRBJ1-3; d_call: .; clone_size: few; cdr3_nt: TGCGCCAGCAGCTTTGCCAGTTTCTCTGGAAACACCATATATTTT; cdr3_aa: CASSFASFSGNTIYF
v_call: TRBV14; j_call: TRBJ1-6; d_call: TRBD1; clone_size: few; cdr3_nt: TGTGCCAGCAGCCCTTGGACAGGGGCTCCCTATAATTCACCCCTCCACTTT; cdr3_aa: CASSPWTGAPYNSPLHF
v_call: TRBV5-1; j_call: TRBJ2-1; d_call: .; clone_size: .; cdr3_nt: TGCGCCAGCAGTTTCCTGGACAGAGGCAATGAGCAGTTCTTC; cdr3_aa: CASSFLDRGNEQFF
v_call: TRBV5-6; j_call: TRBJ2-7; d_call: TRBD2; clone_size: .; cdr3_nt: TGTGCCAGCAGCCCCCAACTAGCGGAAGGATCCTACGAGCAGTACTTC; cdr3_aa: CASSPQLAEGSYEQYF
v_call: TRBV13; j_call: TRBJ1-4; d_call: TRBD1; clone_size: .; cdr3_nt: TGTGCCAGCAGCGGCGGCCGGGACAGGGTTAATGAAAAACTGTTTTTT; cdr3_aa: CASSGGRDRVNEKLFF
v_call: TRBV2; j_call: TRBJ2-7; d_call: .; clone_size: once; cdr3_nt: TGTGCCAGCAGTGACGTGGCAGGGGACGAGCAGTACTTC; cdr3_aa: CASSDVAGDEQYF
v_call: TRBV5-1; j_call: TRBJ2-7; d_call: TRBD2; clone_size: .; cdr3_nt: TGCGCCAGCAGCTTGGGGACTAGCCCCGGAGAGCAGTACTTC; cdr3_aa: CASSLGTSPGEQYF
v_call: TRBV2; j_call: TRBJ1-6; d_call: .; clone_size: .; cdr3_nt: TGTGCCAGCAACAGTGGCGGGTCCCCAAATTCACCCCTCCACTTT; cdr3_aa: CASNSGGSPNSPLHF
v_call: TRBV10-3; j_call: TRBJ1-1; d_call: .; clone_size: few; cdr3_nt: TGTGCCATCAGTGAAACAGGGAGTACTGAAGCTTTCTTT; cdr3_aa: CAISETGSTEAFF
v_call: TRBV7-9; j_call: TRBJ1-2; d_call: .; clone_size: .; cdr3_nt: TGTGCCAGCAGCCCGATCCATGCGGAAAACTATGGCTACACCTTC; cdr3_aa: CASSPIHAENYGYTF
v_call: TRBV30; j_call: TRBJ2-1; d_call: .; clone_size: .; cdr3_nt: TGTGCCTGGGGATCCTTCCCTCACAGGGCCATACGGTCCTACAATGAGCAGTTCTTC; cdr3_aa: CAWGSFPHRAIRSYNEQFF
v_call: TRBV6-6; j_call: TRBJ2-5; d_call: .; clone_size: .; cdr3_nt: TGTGCCAGCAGTTACTCGACAGGAGAGACCCAGTACTTC; cdr3_aa: CASSYSTGETQYF
v_call: TRBV7-2; j_call: TRBJ2-5; d_call: .; clone_size: .; cdr3_nt: TGTGCCAGCAGCTACAGGGCTAGCGGTGAGACCCAGTACTTC; cdr3_aa: CASSYRASGETQYF
v_call: TRBV19; j_call: TRBJ1-2; d_call: TRBD1; clone_size: .; cdr3_nt: TGTGCCAGTAGTGCTGGACAGGGAGGCTATGGCTACACCTTC; cdr3_aa: CASSAGQGGYGYTF
v_call: TRBV13; j_call: TRBJ2-5; d_call: .; clone_size: .; cdr3_nt: TGTGCCAGCAGCTTATTGGCCGAGACCCAGTACTTC; cdr3_aa: CASSLLAETQYF
v_call: TRBV4-3; j_call: TRBJ2-3; d_call: .; clone_size: .; cdr3_nt: TGCGCCAGCAGCCAAGATCCCCCGCCTAGCGAGAACACAGATACGCAGTATTTT; cdr3_aa: CASSQDPPPSENTDTQYF
v_call: TRBV2; j_call: TRBJ2-3; d_call: TRBD2; clone_size: .; cdr3_nt: TGTGCCACCTGCGTAGAAGCGGGGGACGGTACGCAGTATTTT; cdr3_aa: CATCVEAGDGTQYF
v_call: TRBV14; j_call: TRBJ1-2; d_call: .; clone_size: .; cdr3_nt: TGTGCCAGCAGCCCAACAGCAGTTCCCACTAACTATGGCTACACCTTC; cdr3_aa: CASSPTAVPTNYGYTF
v_call: TRBV5-6; j_call: TRBJ1-2; d_call: .; clone_size: once; cdr3_nt: TGTGCCAGCAGCTTGGTACCCAGGGTTACCCAATTACATAACACCTTC; cdr3_aa: CASSLVPRVTQLHNTF
v_call: TRBV5-1; j_call: TRBJ1-1; d_call: .; clone_size: .; cdr3_nt: TGCGCCAGCAGCCCAGACAGCCTGAACACTGAAGCTTTCTTT; cdr3_aa: CASSPDSLNTEAFF
v_call: TRBV10-3; j_call: TRBJ1-1; d_call: TRBD1; clone_size: .; cdr3_nt: TGTGCCATCAGACCCACAGGGGAGGTCACTGAAGCTTTCTTT; cdr3_aa: CAIRPTGEVTEAFF
v_call: TRBV6-1; j_call: TRBJ1-1; d_call: .; clone_size: .; cdr3_nt: TGTGCCAGCAGTGCCCTAGGGGGGGGGATTGAAGCTTTCTTT; cdr3_aa: CASSALGGGIEAFF
v_call: TRBV4-3; j_call: TRBJ1-1; d_call: .; clone_size: .; cdr3_nt: TGCGCCAGCAGCCAAGATCTACGAACTGAAGCTTTCTTT; cdr3_aa: CASSQDLRTEAFF
v_call: TRBV7-2; j_call: TRBJ2-3; d_call: .; clone_size: few; cdr3_nt: TGTGCCAGTACGCTAGGGGCAGATACGCAGTATTTT; cdr3_aa: CASTLGADTQYF
v_call: TRBV6-1; j_call: TRBJ2-7; d_call: .; clone_size: .; cdr3_nt: TGTGCCAGCAGTGAAGACGTCCTCGCGGCAGCCCGCGAGCAGTACTTC; cdr3_aa: CASSEDVLAAAREQYF
v_call: TRBV11-2; j_call: TRBJ2-5; d_call: .; clone_size: .; cdr3_nt: TGTGCCAGCAGCTTAGCCCGCCGGGGCCGGGGGGAGACCCAGTACTTC; cdr3_aa: CASSLARRGRGETQYF
v_call: TRBV6-5; j_call: TRBJ1-1; d_call: .; clone_size: .; cdr3_nt: TGTGCCAGCAGTTACGGGGGGGGCTGGGGGACTGAAGCTTTCTTT; cdr3_aa: CASSYGGGWGTEAFF
v_call: TRBV7-2; j_call: TRBJ2-7; d_call: .; clone_size: .; cdr3_nt: TGTGCCAGCAGGGACATCTTCCAAGCCTCCTACGAGCAGTACTTC; cdr3_aa: CASRDIFQASYEQYF
v_call: TRBV19; j_call: TRBJ2-7; d_call: TRBD1; clone_size: few; cdr3_nt: TGTGCCAGTAGTATAGGGACAGGGAGCTCCTACGAGCAGTACTTC; cdr3_aa: CASSIGTGSSYEQYF
v_call: TRBV6-1; j_call: TRBJ2-5; d_call: .; clone_size: .; cdr3_nt: TGTGCCAGCAGCTTTGAGGGTGGAGAGACCCAGTACTTC; cdr3_aa: CASSFEGGETQYF
v_call: TRBV5-1; j_call: TRBJ1-1; d_call: .; clone_size: .; cdr3_nt: TGCGCCAGCAGCTTGGGAGGGGGGAACACTGAAGCTTTCTTT; cdr3_aa: CASSLGGGNTEAFF
v_call: TRBV7-2; j_call: TRBJ1-3; d_call: .; clone_size: .; cdr3_nt: TGTGCCAGCAGCTTAGCCAGAACAGCGGTGACTGGAAACACCATATATTTT; cdr3_aa: CASSLARTAVTGNTIYF
v_call: TRBV6-5; j_call: TRBJ1-2; d_call: .; clone_size: few; cdr3_nt: TGTGCCAGCAGGAGGGGCAGGGCAGGGAGGGGCTACACCTTC; cdr3_aa: CASRRGRAGRGYTF
v_call: TRBV6-5; j_call: TRBJ2-5; d_call: TRBD1; clone_size: .; cdr3_nt: TGTGCCAGCAGTTCCGGACAGGGGGCATGGGAGACCCAGTACTTC; cdr3_aa: CASSSGQGAWETQYF
v_call: TRBV10-2; j_call: TRBJ1-4; d_call: .; clone_size: .; cdr3_nt: TGCGCCAGCAGTGGGACGGGATCATTTGCAACTAATGAAAAACTGTTTTTT; cdr3_aa: CASSGTGSFATNEKLFF
v_call: TRBV7-3; j_call: TRBJ2-3; d_call: TRBD2; clone_size: .; cdr3_nt: TGTGCCAGCAGCATTAGCGGGGGGAACACAGATACGCAGTATTTT; cdr3_aa: CASSISGGNTDTQYF
v_call: TRBV7-2; j_call: TRBJ2-7; d_call: TRBD1; clone_size: few; cdr3_nt: TGTGCCAGCAGCTTTTACATCGGACAGGACTACGAGCAGTACTTC; cdr3_aa: CASSFYIGQDYEQYF
v_call: TRBV4-3; j_call: TRBJ1-1; d_call: .; clone_size: .; cdr3_nt: TGCGCCAGCAGTCGGGGGTTCCTTAACACTGAAGCTTTCTTT; cdr3_aa: CASSRGFLNTEAFF
v_call: TRBV7-2; j_call: TRBJ2-4; d_call: .; clone_size: .; cdr3_nt: TGTGCCAGCAGCTTAGTTCAGGACTTAAACATTCAGTACTTC; cdr3_aa: CASSLVQDLNIQYF
v_call: TRBV27; j_call: TRBJ1-3; d_call: .; clone_size: few; cdr3_nt: TGTGCCAGCAGTTTGGGCCGTAACTCTGGAAACACCATATATTTT; cdr3_aa: CASSLGRNSGNTIYF
v_call: TRBV19; j_call: TRBJ1-1; d_call: .; clone_size: .; cdr3_nt: TGTGCCAGTAGTCGACAGAACATGAACACTGAAGCTTTCTTT; cdr3_aa: CASSRQNMNTEAFF